The entry below describes one T cell receptor (beta chain). What this receptor recognizes is not known. Per-base quality was not reported, and no clone a single base away is much larger than it. TCRbeta CDR3 regions were amplified from genomic DNA using the immunoSEQ Assay, a bias-controlled multiplex PCR. In the source study's methods: Within the assay, amplification of reference gene primers was used to estimate how many nucleated cells each sample contained. To quantify the absolute abundance of each unique TCRbeta CDR3 rearrangement, sequence reads were collapsed and filtered. For each sample, productive Simpson clonality was calculated as the square root of Simpson's diversity index across productive rearrangements. TCRdb retrieved this table from immuneACCESS and kept in-frame rearrangements only. Not all clones are present; in checked studies, unresolved V genes account for under half, and no reason is known for the remainder. That table furnishes V, J and clone size, whereas the DNA furnished D and trimming. This sample comprises 200,000 to 250,000 clones, roughly 79% of them detected only once. The ten biggest clones cover 6.5% to 9% of the sample.

The data originate from a study of blood T cell repertoires in COVID-19 (dated by TCRdb to the early 2020s). For context, the study as a whole: Collaborator samples came from the United States, Italy and Spain and covered acute and convalescent phases of COVID-19. The material from the prospective study consisted of cDNA or gDNA derived from T cells, B-cell-depleted T cells, or PBMCs. Subjects who had been exposed to COVID-19, were actively infected with it, or had recovered from it provided the deeply sampled blood TCRbeta repertoires that made up the dataset. A freely available public database, intended as a resource for researchers studying the immune response to SARS-CoV-2, is where the repertoires were released. A de-identified subject ID, COVID-19 status, age in years and sex were almost always included in the sample metadata. The samples were drawn from two sources: the first 160 participants of the ongoing ImmuneRACE study, and 1,200 or so subjects contributed by 6 global collaborators. Where available, HLA class I and class II types were taken from metadata supplied by the sample provider and were not determined by assay-based typing. What the study reported, not specific to this receptor: The quantity of clinical and demographic metadata differed by source and by participant and was supplied without curation.

At one collaborating source in Seattle, patients were enrolled during active infection and were followed longitudinally through the course of disease. Whole blood was collected in K2EDTA tubes by collaborating institutions according to the institutions' own protocols. Collaborator samples were shipped for TCRbeta analysis as frozen whole blood, isolated PBMCs, or DNA extracted from either sample type. The material sequenced was peripheral blood. This clonotype originated in a woman older than 75 with COVID-19, enrolled during active disease.

The nucleotide sequence is TGTGCCAGCAGTGTCGGCAGAGGAGACTATGGCTACACCTTC. Translated, it gives CASSVGRGDYGYTF. The rearrangement combines TRBV2 with TRBJ1-2, with no reliable assignment of the D segment. The junction carries 12 bases between V and J, which are trimmed by 4 bases and 3 bases respectively. Based on the germline V gene, the CDR1 and CDR2 sequences are SNHLY and FYNNEI. From its cysteine to its phenylalanine, the CDR3 spans 14 amino acids. CDR3 DNA is the only sequence kept; it has 42 bases, read in frame from the first base.